This T cell receptor beta chain was recovered during a study of cytomegalovirus exposure and HLA in healthy donors. PCR employed 60 Vbeta and 13 Jbeta primers. Sequencing used immunoSEQ multiplex PCR; TCRdb keeps in-frame clones, though not all of them. The top ten clones hold roughly 8.2% of a sample with around 99,000 clones, around three quarters of them seen once. On this clone: What it binds is not known.

Study-wide results and caveats: The study listed 150 to 200 cytomegalovirus-associated TCR beta chains. Reports indicate that TCR beta sequences accurately predicted the HLA-A and HLA-B alleles of most subjects.

Sequencing was carried out using PBMCs. The receptor comes from a woman aged 45-60 years in good health and CMV-seropositive.

In nucleotides, the CDR3 is TGTGCCAGCAGCTCGGGCGGGACCTACGAGCAGTACTTC. It codes for CASSSGGTYEQYF. V is TRBV6-1 and J is TRBJ2-7; a weak D match, TRBD2 (6 bases). The CDR3 sequence is 13 residues long. Germline V gene sequence: CDR1 MNHNS, CDR2 SASEGT. Trimming took off 6 bases at V and 2 bases at J, with 11 bases between the two ends.